A selection of T cell receptor beta chains follows, all from one sample in a study of follicular helper T cells after annual influenza vaccination. Assay: immunoSEQ multiplex PCR; the TCRdb copy retains only in-frame clones and omits some. The top ten hold approximately 1.4% of the sample, which has some 7,000 clones, 82% seen once. This specimen consisted of CXCR5- memory CD4+ T cells sorted from blood, obtained 7 days after influenza vaccination. All receptors derive from an adult who received the influenza vaccine. Each CDR3 is given with its conserved first and last residue. The D gene is left open where the match is weak. Clone size is stated in some rows and not others, as once, few, many or a class when expanded.

>NA|TRBJ2-3|TRBV6-5|NA
CASRGAGETDTQYF
TGTGCCAGCAGGGGGGCGGGGGAGACAGATACGCAGTATTTT
>NA|TRBJ1-3|TRBV18|once
CASSPADSGNTIYF
TGTGCCAGCTCACCAGCCGACTCTGGAAACACCATATATTTT
>TRBD1|TRBJ1-2|TRBV28|NA
CASSAATGLGYGYTF
TGTGCCAGCAGTGCAGCGACAGGGTTAGGATATGGCTACACCTTC
>NA|TRBJ1-5|TRBV6-4|NA
CASSSTWGDQPQHF
TGTGCCAGCAGTTCAACCTGGGGCGATCAGCCCCAGCATTTT
>NA|TRBJ2-1|TRBV11-2|NA
CASSWAGRLQQFF
TGTGCCAGCAGCTGGGCAGGGCGTTTACAGCAGTTCTTC
>NA|TRBJ2-6|TRBV19|NA
CASSISNVLTF
TGTGCCAGTAGTATTAGCAACGTCCTGACTTTC
>NA|TRBJ1-4|TRBV4-2|NA
CASSQDRALLEEKLFF
TGTGCCAGCAGCCAAGATAGAGCTCTCCTGGAGGAAAAACTGTTTTTT
>NA|TRBJ1-1|TRBV18|NA
CASSRHRDTEAFF
TGTGCCAGCTCACGCCACAGAGACACTGAAGCTTTCTTT
>NA|TRBJ1-1|TRBV25-1|NA
CASTGGAGLEAFF
TGTGCCAGCACGGGCGGCGCCGGCCTTGAAGCTTTCTTT
>NA|TRBJ2-3|TRBV4-1|NA
CASSQGGGGSTDTQYF
TGCGCCAGCAGCCAAGGAGGAGGGGGGAGCACAGATACGCAGTATTTT
>NA|TRBJ1-6|TRBV7-2|few
CASSLEAANSPLHF
TGTGCCAGCAGCTTGGAGGCAGCTAATTCACCCCTCCACTTT
>NA|TRBJ2-3|TRBV19|NA
CASRLTHSGADTQYF
TGTGCCAGTAGGCTGACGCATTCGGGGGCAGATACGCAGTATTTT
>NA|TRBJ1-1|TRBV5-4|few
CASSLGETGTEAFF
TGTGCCAGCAGCCTGGGGGAAACGGGGACTGAAGCTTTCTTT
>TRBD1|TRBJ1-2|TRBV19|NA
CASSVGQLYGYTF
TGTGCCAGTAGTGTGGGACAGCTCTATGGCTACACCTTC
>NA|TRBJ2-7|TRBV7-9|NA
CASSLAGGGGRYEQYF
TGTGCCAGCAGCTTAGCAGGAGGGGGCGGCCGCTACGAGCAGTACTTC
>NA|TRBJ2-2|TRBV30|NA
CAWSRQLETGELFF
TGTGCCTGGAGTAGACAGTTAGAAACCGGGGAGCTGTTTTTT
>TRBD1|TRBJ1-4|TRBV2|NA
CASRRTGADEKLFF
TGTGCCAGCAGAAGGACAGGGGCGGATGAAAAACTGTTTTTT
>NA|TRBJ2-1|TRBV21-1|NA
CASSAGLGTSGVTYNEQFF
TGTGCCAGCAGCGCCGGGTTGGGGACTAGCGGGGTTACCTACAATGAGCAGTTCTTC
>NA|TRBJ1-2|TRBV4-3|NA
CASSQDVGVNYGYTF
TGCGCCAGCAGCCAAGATGTGGGGGTTAACTATGGCTACACCTTC
>NA|TRBJ2-7|TRBV10-1|NA
CASATGYEQYF
TGCGCCAGCGCCACAGGCTACGAGCAGTACTTC
>NA|TRBJ2-7|TRBV10-2|NA
CASSERGRDSDEQYF
TGCGCCAGCAGTGAAAGGGGGCGGGATTCAGACGAGCAGTACTTC
>NA|TRBJ1-1|TRBV27|few
CASSPSVTGNTEAFF
TGTGCCAGCAGTCCATCCGTGACAGGAAACACTGAAGCTTTCTTT
>TRBD2|TRBJ2-2|TRBV5-4|NA
CASSNGQGGLAGELFF
TGTGCCAGCAGCAATGGGCAGGGAGGGTTAGCCGGGGAGCTGTTTTTT
>NA|TRBJ1-2|TRBV11-2|NA
CASSPSRLSNYGYTF
TGTGCCAGCAGCCCCTCCCGCCTCTCTAACTATGGCTACACCTTC
>NA|TRBJ1-6|TRBV7-2|NA
CASSLVESGSGSPLHF
TGTGCCAGCAGCTTAGTTGAGTCGGGGAGTGGGTCACCCCTCCACTTT
>TRBD2|TRBJ2-5|TRBV5-1|NA
CASSLPLQRGQETQYF
TGCGCCAGCAGCCTCCCTTTACAGCGGGGGCAAGAGACCCAGTACTTC
>NA|TRBJ2-7|TRBV29-1|NA
CSVAGRGNEQYF
TGCAGCGTAGCGGGCCGGGGGAACGAGCAGTACTTC
>TRBD2|TRBJ2-3|TRBV11-3|NA
CASSSSGRGTDTQYF
TGTGCCAGCAGCTCCTCGGGGAGGGGCACAGATACGCAGTATTTT
>NA|TRBJ1-4|TRBV29-1|NA
CSVGDVNEKLFF
TGCAGCGTCGGAGACGTAAATGAAAAACTGTTTTTT
>NA|TRBJ2-7|TRBV6-1|few
CASSEEAGFSYEQYF
TGTGCCAGCAGTGAAGAAGCGGGCTTTTCCTACGAGCAGTACTTC
>NA|TRBJ1-2|TRBV19|NA
CASKERTYGYTF
TGTGCCAGTAAAGAGCGGACCTATGGCTACACCTTC
>NA|TRBJ2-1|TRBV4-1|once
CASSQGSGSNEQFF
TGCGCCAGCAGCCAAGGGTCCGGTTCCAATGAGCAGTTCTTC
>NA|TRBJ2-7|TRBV7-2|NA
CASSLVGQQPYEQYF
TGTGCCAGCAGCTTAGTGGGTCAGCAACCCTACGAGCAGTACTTC
>NA|TRBJ2-3|TRBV14|NA
CASSQFLEDTQYF
TGTGCCAGCAGCCAATTTCTGGAAGATACGCAGTATTTT
>NA|TRBJ2-7|TRBV19|NA
CASSKRKNDYEQYF
TGTGCCAGTAGTAAACGGAAGAACGACTACGAGCAGTACTTC
>TRBD2|TRBJ2-7|TRBV5-1|NA
CASTPMGLRRENHYEQYF
TGCGCCAGCACCCCTATGGGGCTTCGGCGGGAGAACCACTACGAGCAGTACTTC
>NA|TRBJ2-7|TRBV7-2|NA
CASSSAQGTYEQYF
TGTGCCAGCAGCTCCGCCCAGGGGACCTACGAGCAGTACTTC
>NA|TRBJ1-1|TRBV5-4|NA
CASSSPSGGTEAFF
TGTGCCAGCAGCTCCCCATCGGGCGGCACTGAAGCTTTCTTT
>NA|TRBJ2-3|TRBV18|NA
CASSPGEVDTQYF
TGTGCCAGCTCACCAGGGGAGGTAGATACGCAGTATTTT
>NA|TRBJ1-2|TRBV9|once
CASSPRDGALGYTF
TGTGCCAGCAGCCCACGGGACGGAGCTCTCGGCTACACCTTC
>TRBD1|TRBJ1-4|TRBV6-1|NA
CASSQTGTPNEKLFF
TGTGCCAGCAGCCAGACAGGGACACCTAATGAAAAACTGTTTTTT
>TRBD2|TRBJ2-1|TRBV6-5|NA
CASSTSAGVTIF
TGTGCCAGCAGTACATCAGCGGGAGTAACGATCTTC
>TRBD2|TRBJ2-7|TRBV28|NA
CASSTGGLAGDEQYF
TGTGCCAGCAGTACAGGGGGGCTAGCGGGAGACGAGCAGTACTTC
>TRBD2|TRBJ2-2|TRBV6-5|few
CASSREEGRELFF
TGTGCCAGCAGTCGGGAGGAAGGCAGGGAGCTGTTTTTT
>NA|TRBJ2-2|TRBV30|NA
CAWGPPGGANTGELFF
TGTGCCTGGGGTCCACCAGGCGGGGCCAACACCGGGGAGCTGTTTTTT
>TRBD1|TRBJ1-2|TRBV4-2|NA
CASSQATGDPAYGYTF
TGTGCCAGCAGCCAAGCAACAGGGGATCCGGCCTATGGCTACACCTTC
>NA|TRBJ1-3|TRBV4-3|NA
CASSQVSGNTIYF
TGCGCCAGCAGCCAAGTATCCGGAAACACCATATATTTT
>NA|TRBJ2-5|TRBV11-2|NA
CASSPIGSIEETQYF
TGTGCCAGCAGCCCCATCGGGTCGATAGAAGAGACCCAGTACTTC
>TRBD1|TRBJ1-3|TRBV7-2|NA
CASSLGAGTGLGNTIYF
TGTGCCAGCAGCTTAGGGGCCGGGACAGGGCTGGGAAACACCATATATTTT
>TRBD2|TRBJ2-2|TRBV7-8|NA
CASSLASSGRAGTGELFF
TGTGCCAGCAGCTTAGCGTCTAGCGGGAGGGCGGGCACCGGGGAGCTGTTTTTT
>NA|TRBJ2-5|TRBV7-9|NA
CASSLNVGKETQYF
TGTGCCAGCAGCCTAAATGTAGGGAAAGAGACCCAGTACTTC
>NA|TRBJ2-5|TRBV30|NA
CAWSVGARGETQYF
TGTGCCTGGAGTGTGGGGGCCCGGGGTGAGACCCAGTACTTC
>NA|TRBJ1-1|TRBV28|NA
CASSRSRLEAFF
TGTGCCAGCAGCCGCTCTCGTTTAGAAGCTTTCTTT
>NA|TRBJ2-3|TRBV5-6|NA
CASSLDRIGDTQYF
TGTGCCAGCAGCTTGGATCGAATTGGAGATACGCAGTATTTT
>NA|TRBJ1-6|TRBV2|few
CASSALRSYNSPLHF
TGTGCCAGCAGTGCTCTGCGCTCCTATAATTCACCCCTCCACTTT
>TRBD2|TRBJ2-7|TRBV6-6|once
CASSPPGGPGGEQYF
TGTGCCAGCAGTCCACCAGGCGGCCCGGGGGGGGAGCAGTACTTC
>NA|TRBJ2-5|TRBV11-3|NA
CASSPTASQETQYF
TGTGCCAGCAGCCCGACAGCAAGTCAAGAGACCCAGTACTTC
>NA|TRBJ1-6|TRBV5-8|few
CASSSQYSPLHF
TGTGCCAGCAGCTCACAGTATTCACCCCTCCACTTT
>NA|TRBJ1-1|TRBV19|NA
CASRRGGEGEAFF
TGTGCCAGTCGGCGGGGAGGCGAGGGTGAAGCTTTCTTT